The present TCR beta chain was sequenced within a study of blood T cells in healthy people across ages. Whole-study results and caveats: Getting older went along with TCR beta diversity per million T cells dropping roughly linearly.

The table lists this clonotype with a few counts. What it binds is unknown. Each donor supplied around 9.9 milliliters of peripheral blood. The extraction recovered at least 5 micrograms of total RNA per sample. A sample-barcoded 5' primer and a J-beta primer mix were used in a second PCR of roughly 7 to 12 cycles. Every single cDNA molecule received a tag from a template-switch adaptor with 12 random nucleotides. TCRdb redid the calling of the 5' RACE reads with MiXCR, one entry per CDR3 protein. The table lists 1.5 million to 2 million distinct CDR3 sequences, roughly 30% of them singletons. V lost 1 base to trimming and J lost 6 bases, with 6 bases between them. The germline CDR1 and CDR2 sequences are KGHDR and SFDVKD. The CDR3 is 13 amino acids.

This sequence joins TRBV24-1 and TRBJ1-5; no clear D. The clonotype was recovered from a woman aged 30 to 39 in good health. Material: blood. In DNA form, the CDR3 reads TGTGCCACCAGTGATTTACTCGGTCAGCCCCAGCATTTT. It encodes CATSDLLGQPQHF.